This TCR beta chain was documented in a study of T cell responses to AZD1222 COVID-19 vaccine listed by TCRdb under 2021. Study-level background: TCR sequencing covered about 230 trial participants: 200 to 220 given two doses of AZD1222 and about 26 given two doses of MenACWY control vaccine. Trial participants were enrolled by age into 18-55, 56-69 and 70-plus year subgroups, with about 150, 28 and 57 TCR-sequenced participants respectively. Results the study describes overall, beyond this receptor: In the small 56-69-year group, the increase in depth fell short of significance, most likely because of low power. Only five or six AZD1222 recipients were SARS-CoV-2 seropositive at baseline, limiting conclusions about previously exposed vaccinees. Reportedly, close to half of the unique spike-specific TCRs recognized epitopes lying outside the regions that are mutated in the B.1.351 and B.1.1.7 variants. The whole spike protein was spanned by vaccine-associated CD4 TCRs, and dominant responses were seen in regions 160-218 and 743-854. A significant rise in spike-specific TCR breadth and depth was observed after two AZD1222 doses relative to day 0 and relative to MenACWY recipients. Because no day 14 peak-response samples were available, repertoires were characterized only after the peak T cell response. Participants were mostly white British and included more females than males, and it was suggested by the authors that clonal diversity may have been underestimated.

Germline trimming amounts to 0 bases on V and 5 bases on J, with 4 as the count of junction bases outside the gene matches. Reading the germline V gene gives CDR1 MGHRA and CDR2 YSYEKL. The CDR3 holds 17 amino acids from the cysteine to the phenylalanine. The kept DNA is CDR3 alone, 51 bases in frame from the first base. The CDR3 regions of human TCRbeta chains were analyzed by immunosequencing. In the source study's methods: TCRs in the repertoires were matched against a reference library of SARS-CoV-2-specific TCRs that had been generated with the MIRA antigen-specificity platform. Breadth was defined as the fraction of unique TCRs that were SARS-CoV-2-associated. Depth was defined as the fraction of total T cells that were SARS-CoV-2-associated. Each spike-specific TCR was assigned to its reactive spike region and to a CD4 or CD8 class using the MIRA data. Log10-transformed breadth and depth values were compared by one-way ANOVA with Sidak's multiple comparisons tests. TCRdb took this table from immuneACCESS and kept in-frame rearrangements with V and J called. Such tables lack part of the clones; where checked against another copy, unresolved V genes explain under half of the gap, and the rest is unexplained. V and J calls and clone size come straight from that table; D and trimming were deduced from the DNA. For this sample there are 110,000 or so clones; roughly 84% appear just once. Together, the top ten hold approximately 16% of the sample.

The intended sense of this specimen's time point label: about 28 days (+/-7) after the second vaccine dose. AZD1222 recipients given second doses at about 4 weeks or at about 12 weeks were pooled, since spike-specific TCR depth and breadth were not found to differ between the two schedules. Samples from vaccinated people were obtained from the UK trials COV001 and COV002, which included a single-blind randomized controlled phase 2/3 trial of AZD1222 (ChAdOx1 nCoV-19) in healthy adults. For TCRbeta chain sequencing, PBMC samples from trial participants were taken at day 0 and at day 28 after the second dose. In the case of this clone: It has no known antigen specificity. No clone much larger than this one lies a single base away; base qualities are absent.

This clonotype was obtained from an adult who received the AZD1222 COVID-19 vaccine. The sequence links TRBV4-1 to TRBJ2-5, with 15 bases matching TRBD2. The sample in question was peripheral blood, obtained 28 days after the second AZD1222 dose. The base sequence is TGCGCCAGCAGCCAAGATCTAGGACTAGCGGGAGGGGAGACCCAGTACTTC. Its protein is CASSQDLGLAGGETQYF.